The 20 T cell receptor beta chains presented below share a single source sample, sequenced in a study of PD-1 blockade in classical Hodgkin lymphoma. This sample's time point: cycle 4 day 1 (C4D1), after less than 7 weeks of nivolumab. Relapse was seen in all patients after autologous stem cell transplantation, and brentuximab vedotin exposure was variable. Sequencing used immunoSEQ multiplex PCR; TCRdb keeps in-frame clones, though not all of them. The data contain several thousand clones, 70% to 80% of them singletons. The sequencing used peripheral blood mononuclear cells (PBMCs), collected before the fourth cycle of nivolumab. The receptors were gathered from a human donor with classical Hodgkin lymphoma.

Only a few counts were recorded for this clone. The CDR3 DNA reads as TGTGCCAGCAGTACGACAGGGGAGGGTGAAAAACTGTTTTTT. Protein sequence: CASSTTGEGEKLFF. The chain joins TRBV2 to TRBJ1-4, with 8 nucleotides matching TRBD1. Germline CDR1 is SNHLY and CDR2 is FYNNEI. The CDR3 is 14 residues long. Trimming cost V 5 bases and J 7 bases; bases outside gene matches: 6.

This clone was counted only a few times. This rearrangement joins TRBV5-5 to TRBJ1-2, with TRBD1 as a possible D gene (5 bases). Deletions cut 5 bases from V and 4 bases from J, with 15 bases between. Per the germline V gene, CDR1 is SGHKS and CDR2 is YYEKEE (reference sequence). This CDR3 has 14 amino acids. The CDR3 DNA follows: TGTGCCAGCAGTGATGGGCAGGGCCTCTATGGCTACACCTTC. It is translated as CASSDGQGLYGYTF.

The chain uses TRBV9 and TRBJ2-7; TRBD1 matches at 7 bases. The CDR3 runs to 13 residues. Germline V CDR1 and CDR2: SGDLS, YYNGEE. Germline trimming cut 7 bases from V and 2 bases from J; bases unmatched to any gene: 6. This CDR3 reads CASAGQGAYEQYF. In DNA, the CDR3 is TGTGCCAGCGCCGGCCAGGGGGCCTACGAGCAGTACTTC.

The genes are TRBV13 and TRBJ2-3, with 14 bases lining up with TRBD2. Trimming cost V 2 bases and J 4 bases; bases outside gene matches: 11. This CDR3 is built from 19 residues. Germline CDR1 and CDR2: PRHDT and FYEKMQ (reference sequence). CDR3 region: CASSLKGTSGGPEADTQYF. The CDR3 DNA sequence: TGTGCCAGCAGCTTAAAAGGGACTAGCGGGGGCCCTGAGGCAGATACGCAGTATTTT.

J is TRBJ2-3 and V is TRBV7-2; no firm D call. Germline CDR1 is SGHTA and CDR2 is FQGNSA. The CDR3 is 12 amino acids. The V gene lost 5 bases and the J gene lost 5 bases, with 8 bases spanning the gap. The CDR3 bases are TGTGCCAGCAGCGCCATTGGAGATACGCAGTATTTT. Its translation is CASSAIGDTQYF. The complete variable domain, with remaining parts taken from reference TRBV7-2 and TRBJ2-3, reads GAGVSQSPSNKVTEKGKDVELRCDPISGHTALYWYRQSLGQGLEFLIYFQGNSAPDKSGLPSDRFSAERTGGSVSTLTIQRTQQEDSAVYLCASSAIGDTQYFGPGTRLTVL.

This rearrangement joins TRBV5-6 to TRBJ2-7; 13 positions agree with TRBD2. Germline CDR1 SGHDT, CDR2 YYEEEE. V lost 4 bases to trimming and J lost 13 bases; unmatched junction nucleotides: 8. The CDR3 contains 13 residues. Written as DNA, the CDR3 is TGTGCCAGCAGCCGGGCGGGACTAGCGGGGAATTACTTC. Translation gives CASSRAGLAGNYF.

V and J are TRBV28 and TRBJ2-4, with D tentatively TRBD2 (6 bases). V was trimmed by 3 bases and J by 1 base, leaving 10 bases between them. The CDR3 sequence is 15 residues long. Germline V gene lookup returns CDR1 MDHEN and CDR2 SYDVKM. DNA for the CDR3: TGTGCCAGCAGTTTCCAGGGACTTGCCAAAAACATTCAGTACTTC. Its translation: CASSFQGLAKNIQYF.

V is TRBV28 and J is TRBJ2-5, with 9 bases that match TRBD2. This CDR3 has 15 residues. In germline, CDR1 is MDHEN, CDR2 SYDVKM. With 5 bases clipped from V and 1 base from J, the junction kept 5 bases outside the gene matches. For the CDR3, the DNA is TGTGCCAGCAGTCCGGAGACTAGCGGCCAAGAGACCCAGTACTTC. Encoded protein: CASSPETSGQETQYF.

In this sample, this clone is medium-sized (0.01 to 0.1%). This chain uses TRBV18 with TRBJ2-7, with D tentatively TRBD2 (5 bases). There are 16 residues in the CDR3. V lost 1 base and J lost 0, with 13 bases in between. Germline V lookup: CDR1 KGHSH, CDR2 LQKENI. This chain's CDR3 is CASSPLPADASYEQYF. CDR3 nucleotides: TGTGCCAGCTCACCACTTCCAGCGGACGCCTCCTACGAGCAGTACTTC.

The CDR3 sequence: CATSRDGGAQPQHF. The CDR3 bases are TGTGCCACCAGCAGAGATGGGGGGGCCCAGCCCCAGCATTTT. The chain combines TRBV15 with TRBJ1-5, with D perhaps matching TRBD1 (6 bases). Trimming removed 0 bases from V and 7 bases from J, with 10 bases in between. CDR1 is LNHNV and CDR2 is YYDKDF in the germline V gene (reference sequence). The CDR3 is made up of 14 amino acids.

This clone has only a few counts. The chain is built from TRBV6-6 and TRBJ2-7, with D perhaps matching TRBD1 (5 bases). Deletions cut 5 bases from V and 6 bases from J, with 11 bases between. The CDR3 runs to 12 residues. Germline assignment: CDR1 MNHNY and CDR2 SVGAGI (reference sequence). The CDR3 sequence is CASSPQGSEQYF. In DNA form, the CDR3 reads TGTGCCAGCAGTCCCCAGGGAAGCGAGCAGTACTTC.

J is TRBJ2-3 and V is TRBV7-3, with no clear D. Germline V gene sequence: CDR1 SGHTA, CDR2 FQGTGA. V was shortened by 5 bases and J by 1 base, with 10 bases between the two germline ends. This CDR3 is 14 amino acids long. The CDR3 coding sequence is TGTGCCAGCAGCCCCGGTACGGGCACAGATACGCAGTATTTT. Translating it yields CASSPGTGTDTQYF. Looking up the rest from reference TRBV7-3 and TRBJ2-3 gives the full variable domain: GAGVSQTPSNKVTEKGKYVELRCDPISGHTALYWYRQSLGQGPEFLIYFQGTGAADDSGLPNDRFFAVRPEGSVSTLKIQRTERGDSAVYLCASSPGTGTDTQYFGPGTRLTVL.

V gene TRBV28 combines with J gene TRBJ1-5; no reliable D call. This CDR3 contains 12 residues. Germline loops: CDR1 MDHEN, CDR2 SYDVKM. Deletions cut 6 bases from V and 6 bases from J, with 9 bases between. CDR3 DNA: TGTGCCAGCAGGTCCGGCGGTCAGCCCCAGCATTTT. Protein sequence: CASRSGGQPQHF.

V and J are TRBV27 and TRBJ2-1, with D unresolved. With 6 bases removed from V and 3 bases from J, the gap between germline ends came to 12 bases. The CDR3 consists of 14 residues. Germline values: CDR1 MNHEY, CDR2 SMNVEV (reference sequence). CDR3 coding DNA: TGTGCCAGCAGGGTTGACGGTGACTACAATGAGCAGTTCTTC. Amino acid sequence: CASRVDGDYNEQFF.

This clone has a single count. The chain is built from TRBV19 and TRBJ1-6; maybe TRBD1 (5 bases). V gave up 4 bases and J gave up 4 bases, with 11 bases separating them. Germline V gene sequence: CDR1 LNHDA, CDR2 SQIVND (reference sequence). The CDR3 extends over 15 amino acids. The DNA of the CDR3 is TGTGCCAGTAGTAACAGGACACTGTATAATTCACCCCTCCACTTT. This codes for CASSNRTLYNSPLHF.

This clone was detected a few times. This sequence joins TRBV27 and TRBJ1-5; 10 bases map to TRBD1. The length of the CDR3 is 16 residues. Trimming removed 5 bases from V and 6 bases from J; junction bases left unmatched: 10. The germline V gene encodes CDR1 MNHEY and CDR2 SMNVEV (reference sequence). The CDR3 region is CASSPFDRGRVQPQHF. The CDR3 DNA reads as TGTGCCAGCAGTCCCTTCGACAGGGGGCGGGTTCAGCCCCAGCATTTT.

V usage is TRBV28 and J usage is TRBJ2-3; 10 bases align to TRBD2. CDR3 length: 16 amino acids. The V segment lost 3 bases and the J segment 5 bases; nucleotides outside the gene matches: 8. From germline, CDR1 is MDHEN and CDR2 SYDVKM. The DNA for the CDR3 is TGTGCCAGCAGTTTCGGAGCGGGGGGGCCATTAGATACGCAGTATTTT. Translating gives CASSFGAGGPLDTQYF.

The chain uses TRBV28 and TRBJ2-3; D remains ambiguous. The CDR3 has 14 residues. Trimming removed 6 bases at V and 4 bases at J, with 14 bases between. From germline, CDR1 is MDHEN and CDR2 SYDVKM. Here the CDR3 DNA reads TGTGCCAGCAGGCAACGGTTAGGGTCAGATACGCAGTATTTT. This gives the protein CASRQRLGSDTQYF.

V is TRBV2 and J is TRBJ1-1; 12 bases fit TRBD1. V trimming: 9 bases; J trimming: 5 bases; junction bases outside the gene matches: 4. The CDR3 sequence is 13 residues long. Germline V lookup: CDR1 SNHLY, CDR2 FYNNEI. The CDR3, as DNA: TGTGCCAGGGGGACAGGGGGCGGAACTGAAGCTTTCTTT. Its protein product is CARGTGGGTEAFF.

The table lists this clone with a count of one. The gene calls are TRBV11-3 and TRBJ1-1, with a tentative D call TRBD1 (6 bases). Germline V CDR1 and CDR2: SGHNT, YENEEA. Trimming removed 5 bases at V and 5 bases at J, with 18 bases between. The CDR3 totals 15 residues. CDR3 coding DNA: TGTGCCAGCAGCAAGGGAGGAACAGGGCAGACTGAAGCTTTCTTT. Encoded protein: CASSKGGTGQTEAFF.